One and the same sample provided the 3 T cell receptor beta chains below, sequenced in a study of T cell responses to AZD1222 COVID-19 vaccine. Repertoires were generated with immunoSEQ multiplex PCR, while TCRdb's copy carries only in-frame clones and drops some. The table lists roughly 130,000 clones, around 90% of them singletons. Source: peripheral blood, taken 28 days after the second AZD1222 dose. These receptors all stem from an adult who received the AZD1222 COVID-19 vaccine.

The genes are TRBV28 and TRBJ2-7, with unresolved D. The CDR3 has 14 amino acids. Germline V gene sequence: CDR1 MDHEN, CDR2 SYDVKM. Trimming left V 4 bases short and J 2 bases short, with 12 bases between. CDR3 residues: CASSSQALTYEQYF. The CDR3 region has the DNA TGTGCCAGCAGTTCCCAGGCCCTAACCTACGAGCAGTACTTC.

In DNA form, the CDR3 reads TGTGCCAGTAGTAAGACAGGGGGCCAAAATAGCAATCAGCCCCAGCATTTT. The encoded protein is CASSKTGGQNSNQPQHF. The V gene is TRBV19, the J gene TRBJ1-5; TRBD1 agrees at 10 bases. The CDR3 has 17 residues. Germline-derived CDR1 and CDR2 are LNHDA and SQIVND (reference sequence). The J segment lost 0 bases and the V segment lost 4 bases, leaving 6 bases of the junction unmatched.

The CDR3 bases are TGTGCCACCAGTGAACCCGGGACAGCGGGGACCCAGTACTTC. Its protein product is CATSEPGTAGTQYF. The chain carries TRBV24-1 and TRBJ2-5; tentative D call: TRBD1 (7 bases). The CDR3 is made up of 14 amino acids. The V gene lost 4 bases and the J gene lost 7 bases, with 15 bases spanning the gap. Germline assignment: CDR1 KGHDR and CDR2 SFDVKD.